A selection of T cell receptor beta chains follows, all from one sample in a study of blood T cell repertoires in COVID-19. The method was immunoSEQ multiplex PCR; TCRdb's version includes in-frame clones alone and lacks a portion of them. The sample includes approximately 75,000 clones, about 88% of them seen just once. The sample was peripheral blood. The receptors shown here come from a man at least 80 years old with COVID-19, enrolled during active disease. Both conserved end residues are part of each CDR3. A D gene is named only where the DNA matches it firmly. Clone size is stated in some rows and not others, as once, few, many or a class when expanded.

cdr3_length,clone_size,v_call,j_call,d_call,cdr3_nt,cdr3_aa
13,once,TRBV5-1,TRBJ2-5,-,TGCGCCAGCAGCTTGAGGGGTTCAGAGACCCAGTACTTC,CASSLRGSETQYF
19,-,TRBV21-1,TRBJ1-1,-,TGTGCCAGCAGCAATAGCACAGGGGGCCCCTTTTCCCTTGCCCCTGAAGCTTTCTTT,CASSNSTGGPFSLAPEAFF
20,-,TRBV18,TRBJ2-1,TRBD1,TGTGCCAGCTCACCACCGCGAGGACAGGGACAGACTAGGACCTACAATGAGCAGTTCTTC,CASSPPRGQGQTRTYNEQFF
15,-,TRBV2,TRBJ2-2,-,TGTGCCAGCAGTGTAACCGGGTATGGCACCGGGGAGCTGTTTTTT,CASSVTGYGTGELFF
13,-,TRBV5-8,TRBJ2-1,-,TGTGCCAGCAGCTTGGGGACAGACAATGAGCAGTTCTTC,CASSLGTDNEQFF
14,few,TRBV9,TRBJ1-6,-,TGTGCCAGCAGCGTAGGAGGGGGTAATTCACCCCTCCACTTT,CASSVGGGNSPLHF
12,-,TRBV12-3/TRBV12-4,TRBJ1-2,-,TGTGCCAGCAGACGGACAGATTCCGGCTACACCTTC,CASRRTDSGYTF
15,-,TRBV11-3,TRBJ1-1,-,TGTGCCAGCAGCTTAGATCCCGACAGTGTCGCTGAAGCTTTCTTT,CASSLDPDSVAEAFF
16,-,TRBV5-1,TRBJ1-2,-,TGCGCCAGCAGCTTGGGTGGGACCGCGCCGGGAGTGGGCTACACCTTC,CASSLGGTAPGVGYTF
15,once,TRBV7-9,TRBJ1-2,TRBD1,TGTGCCAGCAGCGCCAGACAGGGTGACTACTATGGCTACACCTTC,CASSARQGDYYGYTF
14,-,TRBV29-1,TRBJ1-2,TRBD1,TGCAGCGCCCGACCGGGACAGGGGGCGGGGGGCTACACCTTC,CSARPGQGAGGYTF
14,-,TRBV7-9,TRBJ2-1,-,TGTGCCAGCAGCTTGAGCAGGTCCAACAATGAGCAGTTCTTC,CASSLSRSNNEQFF
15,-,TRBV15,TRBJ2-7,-,TGTGCCACCAGCAGAGTAGGGGGACGGGGCTACGAGCAGTACTTC,CATSRVGGRGYEQYF
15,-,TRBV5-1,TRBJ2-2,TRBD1,TGCGCCAGCACCCGGACAGGGATGCTTGCCGGGGAGCTGTTTTTT,CASTRTGMLAGELFF
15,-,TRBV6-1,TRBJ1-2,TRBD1,TGTGCCAGCAGTGAAGCGCTTCAGGGACAGGGAGGCTACACCTTC,CASSEALQGQGGYTF
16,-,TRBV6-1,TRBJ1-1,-,TGTGCCAGCAGTGAAAAACCGACAGCATTGAACACTGAAGCTTTCTTT,CASSEKPTALNTEAFF
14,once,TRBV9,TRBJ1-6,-,TGTGCCAGCAGGCCGGGACAATATAATTCACCCCTCCACTTT,CASRPGQYNSPLHF
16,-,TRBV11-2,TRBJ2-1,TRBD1,TGTGCCAGCAGCTCGTCCGGGACAGGATACTACAATGAGCAGTTCTTC,CASSSSGTGYYNEQFF
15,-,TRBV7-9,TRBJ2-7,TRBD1,TGTGCCAGCAGCTTAGACGGGACAGGGTCTCACGAGCAGTACTTC,CASSLDGTGSHEQYF
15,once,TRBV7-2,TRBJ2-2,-,TGTGCCAGCAGCTTATCGACGGGAAACACCGGGGAGCTGTTTTTT,CASSLSTGNTGELFF
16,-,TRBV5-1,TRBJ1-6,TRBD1,TGCGCCAGCAGCATATCGGGACAGGCTGATATTTCACCCCTCCACTTT,CASSISGQADISPLHF
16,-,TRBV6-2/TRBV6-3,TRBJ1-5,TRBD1,TGTGCCAGCAGTTACTCGACAGGGACGGGCAATCAGCCCCAGCATTTT,CASSYSTGTGNQPQHF
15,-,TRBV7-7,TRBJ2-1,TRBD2,TGTGCCAGCAGCTTAGCGCTGACTAGCCTACATGAGCAGTTCTTC,CASSLALTSLHEQFF
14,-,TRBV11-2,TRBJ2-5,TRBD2,TGTGCCAGCAGAGTAGCGGGGGTCCAAGAGACCCAGTACTTC,CASRVAGVQETQYF
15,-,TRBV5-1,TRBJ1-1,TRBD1,TGCGCCAGCAGCTTGGGGCCCAGACAGGGAGGAGAAGCTTTCTTT,CASSLGPRQGGEAFF
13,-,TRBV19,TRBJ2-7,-,TGTGCCAGTAGTAAGACAGTAGACTACGAGCAGTACTTC,CASSKTVDYEQYF
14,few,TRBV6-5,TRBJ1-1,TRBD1,TGTGCCAGCAGAACAGGGGGCACGAACACTGAAGCTTTCTTT,CASRTGGTNTEAFF
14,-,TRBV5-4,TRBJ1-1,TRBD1,TGTGCCAGCAGCGCGGGACAGGGGGCGGCTGAAGCTTTCTTT,CASSAGQGAAEAFF
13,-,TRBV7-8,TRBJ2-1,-,TGTGCCAGCAGCTTAGGTAATGACTATGAGCAGTTCTTC,CASSLGNDYEQFF
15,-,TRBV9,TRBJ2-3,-,TGTGCCAGCAGCACCTCGACAGTTAGCACAGATACGCAGTATTTT,CASSTSTVSTDTQYF
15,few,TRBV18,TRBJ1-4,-,TGTGCCAGCTCACTTCCTGGGCTATCGAATGAAAAACTGTTTTTT,CASSLPGLSNEKLFF
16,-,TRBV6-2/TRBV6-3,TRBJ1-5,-,TGTGCCAGCAGTTATACTAGGACGGCAGTCAATCAGCCCCAGCATTTT,CASSYTRTAVNQPQHF
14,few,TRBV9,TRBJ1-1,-,TGTGCCAGCAGTAAGGGGCTCTGGAACACTGAAGCTTTCTTT,CASSKGLWNTEAFF
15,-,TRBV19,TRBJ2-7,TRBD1,TGTGCCAGTAGTATGGTGGGACAGGGATTCTACGAGCAGTACTTC,CASSMVGQGFYEQYF
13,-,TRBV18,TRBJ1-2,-,TGTGCCAGCTCAGCGGATACTAACTATGGCTACACCTTC,CASSADTNYGYTF
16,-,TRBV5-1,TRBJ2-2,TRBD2,TGCGCCAGCAGCGGCGGACTAGCGGTTAACACCGGGGAGCTGTTTTTT,CASSGGLAVNTGELFF
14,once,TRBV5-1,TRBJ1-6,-,TGCGCCAGCAGCCTACAGACAGATAATTCACCCCTCCACTTT,CASSLQTDNSPLHF
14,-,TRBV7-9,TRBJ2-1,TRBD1,TGTGCCAGCAGCTTACTGGGACAGGGCAATGAGCAGTTCTTC,CASSLLGQGNEQFF
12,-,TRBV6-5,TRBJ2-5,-,TGTGCCAGCCGAAGGGGGTTTGAGACCCAGTACTTC,CASRRGFETQYF
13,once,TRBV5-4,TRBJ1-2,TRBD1,TGTGCCAGCAGCTTGGAGGGGGCGGGTGGCTACACCTTC,CASSLEGAGGYTF
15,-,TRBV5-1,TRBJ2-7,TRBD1,TGCGCCAGCAGCGACCGGACAGGGGGGTCCGCCGAGCAGTACTTC,CASSDRTGGSAEQYF
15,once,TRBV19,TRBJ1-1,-,TGTGCCAGTAGTATTAGAGTGGGGACTTACACTGAAGCTTTCTTT,CASSIRVGTYTEAFF
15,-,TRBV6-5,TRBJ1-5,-,TGTGCCAGCAGTTACTCGGGGCAGAATTCAATGTCCCAGCATTTT,CASSYSGQNSMSQHF
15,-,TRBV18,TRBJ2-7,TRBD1,TGTGCCAGCTCACCAGAGACAGGGAGCTCCTACGAGCAGTACTTC,CASSPETGSSYEQYF
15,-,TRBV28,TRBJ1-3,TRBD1,TGTGCCAGCAGTGAGAAGGGGGCAGCTGGAAACACCATATATTTT,CASSEKGAAGNTIYF
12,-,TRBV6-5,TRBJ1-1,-,TGTGCCAGCAGTACAGTGAACACTGAAGCTTTCTTT,CASSTVNTEAFF
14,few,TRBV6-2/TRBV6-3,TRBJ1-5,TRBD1,TGTGCCAGCAGTTCGGGACAGGGATTCCAGCCCCAGCATTTT,CASSSGQGFQPQHF
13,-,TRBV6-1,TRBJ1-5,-,TGTGCCAGCAGTGAACACAGTCAAAAGCCCCAGCATTTT,CASSEHSQKPQHF
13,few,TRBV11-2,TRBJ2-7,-,TGTGCCAGCAGCTTAGGCCGAGTTTACGAGCAGTACTTC,CASSLGRVYEQYF